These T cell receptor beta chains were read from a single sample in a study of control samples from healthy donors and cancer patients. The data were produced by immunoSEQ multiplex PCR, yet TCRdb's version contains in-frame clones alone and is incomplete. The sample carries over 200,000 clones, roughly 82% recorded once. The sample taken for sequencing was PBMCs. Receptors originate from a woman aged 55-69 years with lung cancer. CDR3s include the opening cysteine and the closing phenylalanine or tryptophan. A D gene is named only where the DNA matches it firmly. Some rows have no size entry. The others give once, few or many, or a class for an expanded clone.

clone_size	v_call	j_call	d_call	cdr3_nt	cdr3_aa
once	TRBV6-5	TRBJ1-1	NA	TGTGCCAGCAGTTACTCGAAAAGGACGATGGGCACTGAAGCTTTCTTT	CASSYSKRTMGTEAFF
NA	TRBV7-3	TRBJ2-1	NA	TGTGCCAGCGGTTGGTCGGGGGCTTCCTACAATGAGCAGTTCTTC	CASGWSGASYNEQFF
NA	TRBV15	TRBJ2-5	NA	TGTGCCACCAGCAGCCCTAGCGTACAAGAGACCCAGTACTTC	CATSSPSVQETQYF
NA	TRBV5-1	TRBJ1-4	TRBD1	TGCGCCAGCGCTAGTACAGGGGAGCTGGCTAATGAAAAACTGTTTTTT	CASASTGELANEKLFF
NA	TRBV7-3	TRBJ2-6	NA	TGTGCCAGCAGCTTCTCTGGGGCCAACGTCCTGACTTTC	CASSFSGANVLTF
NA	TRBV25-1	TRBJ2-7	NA	TGTGCCAGCAGTGAAGACTACGCCTACGAGCAGTACTTC	CASSEDYAYEQYF
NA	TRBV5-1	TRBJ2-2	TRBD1	TGCGCCAGCAGCTGGGACAGGGGTAACGGGGAGCTGTTTTTT	CASSWDRGNGELFF
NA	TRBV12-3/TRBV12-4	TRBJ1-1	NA	TGTGCCAGCAGTCAGGGTCCTATCACTGAAGCTTTCTTT	CASSQGPITEAFF
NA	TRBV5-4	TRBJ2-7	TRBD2	TGTGCCAGCAGCTTGGAGGGCGGGAGCTCCTACGAGCAGTACTTC	CASSLEGGSSYEQYF
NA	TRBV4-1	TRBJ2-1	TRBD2	TGCGCCAGCAGCCAAGACCCTGGGCTAGCGGGGTATGAGCAGTTCTTC	CASSQDPGLAGYEQFF
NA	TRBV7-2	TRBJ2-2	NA	TGTGCCAGCAGCTCACAGGGAACAATCGGGGAGCTGTTTTTT	CASSSQGTIGELFF
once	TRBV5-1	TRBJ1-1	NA	TGCGCCAGCAGCGCCGGGACAACCACTGAAGCTTTCTTT	CASSAGTTTEAFF
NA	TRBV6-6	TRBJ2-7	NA	TGTGCCAGCAGTTACTCGGGGACTGGTTCCTACGAGCAGTACTTC	CASSYSGTGSYEQYF
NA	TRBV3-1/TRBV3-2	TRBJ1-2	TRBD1	TGTGCCAGCAGCCAAGTACTAAGACAGGGTTCGTATGGCTACACCTTC	CASSQVLRQGSYGYTF
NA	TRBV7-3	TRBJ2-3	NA	TGTGCCAGCTGTGGATGGGACACAGATACGCAGTATTTT	CASCGWDTDTQYF
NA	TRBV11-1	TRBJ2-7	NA	TGTGCCAGCAGCTTAGGGCGTCCCTACGAGCAGTACTTC	CASSLGRPYEQYF
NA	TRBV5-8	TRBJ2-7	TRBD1	TGTGCCAGCAGCATCGGACAGGACTCCTACGAGCAGTACTTC	CASSIGQDSYEQYF
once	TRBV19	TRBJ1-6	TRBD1	TGTGCCACCAAGGACAGGGGTAGAGGAAATTCACCCCTCCACTTT	CATKDRGRGNSPLHF
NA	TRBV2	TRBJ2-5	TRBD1	TGTGCCAGCACAGACAGGGCCGGACGGGGAGAGACCCAGTACTTC	CASTDRAGRGETQYF
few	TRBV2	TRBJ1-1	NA	TGTGCCAGCAGTGATGGGGGATCGGCTTTCTTT	CASSDGGSAFF
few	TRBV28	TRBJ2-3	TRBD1	TGTGCCAGCAGAGGACAGGGGTCAGATACGCAGTATTTT	CASRGQGSDTQYF
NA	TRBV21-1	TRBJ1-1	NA	TGTGCCAGCAGCAAAGTCAGCAACTTCAGGGGTAAGATATGGTACGACACTGAAGCTTTCTTT	CASSKVSNFRGKIWYDTEAFF
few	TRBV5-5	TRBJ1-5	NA	TGTGCCAGCAGCTTGGTTCCGGATAGCAATCAGCCCCAGCATTTT	CASSLVPDSNQPQHF
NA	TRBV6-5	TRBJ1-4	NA	TGTGCCAGCAGTCCGCAATTCGTGGGTCACGAAAAACTGTTTTTT	CASSPQFVGHEKLFF
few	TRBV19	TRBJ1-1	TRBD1	TGTGCCAGTAGTATGTTGGCCTGGACAGGGGGCTTGAACACTGAAGCTTTCTTT	CASSMLAWTGGLNTEAFF
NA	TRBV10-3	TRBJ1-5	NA	TGTGCAATCCAGGAACAAGATCAGCCCCAGCATTTT	CAIQEQDQPQHF
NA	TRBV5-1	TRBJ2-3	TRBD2	TGCGCCAGCAGCACCAACGGGGGGGCTGAAGATACGCAGTATTTT	CASSTNGGAEDTQYF